A selection of T cell receptor beta chains follows, all from one sample in a study of cytomegalovirus exposure and HLA in healthy donors. Data came from immunoSEQ multiplex PCR; TCRdb stores just in-frame clones and leaves some out. The table has roughly 180,000 clones, about 89% seen once. Material: PBMCs. These receptors originate from a man aged 25-45 years in good health and CMV-seropositive. Each CDR3 is given with its conserved first and last residue. A D gene is named only where the DNA matches it firmly. The size field is filled for only some rows; it gives once, few, many or a size class.

TRBV11-2	TRBD2	TRBJ2-1	NA	TGTGCCAGCAGCCCCAGCGGGAGTAATGCAGATGAGCAGTTCTTC	CASSPSGSNADEQFF
TRBV9	NA	TRBJ2-3	NA	TGTGCCAGCAGCGTAGAGGTGGCCAACACAGATACGCAGTATTTT	CASSVEVANTDTQYF
TRBV25-1	NA	TRBJ2-7	few	TGTGCCAGCAGTCCGGGGGGCGCCCAGACCCGCGAGCAGTACTTC	CASSPGGAQTREQYF
TRBV7-2	TRBD1	TRBJ2-7	NA	TGTGCCAGCAGCTTGACAGGGGGGACCTACGAGCAGTACTTC	CASSLTGGTYEQYF
TRBV28	TRBD1	TRBJ1-5	NA	TGTGCCAGCAGTTTAAGGCCAGGGGGCAGCAATCAGCCCCAGCATTTT	CASSLRPGGSNQPQHF
TRBV10-2	TRBD2	TRBJ2-1	once	TGCGCCAGCACCCTAGAAGGACTAGCGGACTCCTACAATGAGCAGTTCTTC	CASTLEGLADSYNEQFF
TRBV2	NA	TRBJ2-7	NA	TGTGCCAGCAGTAACAGGGCGCACTACGAGCAGTACTTC	CASSNRAHYEQYF
TRBV19	NA	TRBJ2-3	once	TGTGCCAGTAGTTATCAACCTCGGGGTTGGACAGATACGCAGTATTTT	CASSYQPRGWTDTQYF
TRBV14	NA	TRBJ2-2	NA	TGTGCCAGCAGCCAAGGGGGGACCGGGGAGCTGTTTTTT	CASSQGGTGELFF
TRBV6-1	TRBD2	TRBJ2-3	NA	TGTGCCAGCAGGGGACTAGCTCGGACAGATACGCAGTATTTT	CASRGLARTDTQYF
TRBV5-1	NA	TRBJ2-2	NA	TGCGCCAGCAGCTTGGCGGGGAGGTCGGACACCGGGGAGCTGTTTTTT	CASSLAGRSDTGELFF